This T cell receptor (beta chain) was documented in a study of human T cells and chemical hapten exposure. Study-wide background: TCR yields differed between samples (mainly from small differences in pooled library volume).

Time point specified: pre-sensitization, week 0. Documented treatment: therapeutic diphenylcyclopropenone sensitization with weekly scalp DPC. Germline V lookup: CDR1 LGHDT, CDR2 YNNKEL (reference sequence). The CDR3 sequence is 17 residues long. V gave up 0 bases and J gave up 9 bases; unmatched junction bases: 7. A single record per CDR3 protein comes from TCRdb applying MiXCR to the RACE reads. Of around 120,000 distinct CDR3 sequences in the sample, roughly 13% were seen once. The chain uses TRBV3-1 and TRBJ1-6, with 11 bases fitting TRBD1. This sample comprised whole blood, obtained in connection with sensitization to the hapten diphenylcyclopropenone (DPC). The TCR comes from a woman under 30 with alopecia areata. Some clones in this sample may be carry-over from other donors' samples. The CDR3 protein is CASSQEQDRGPGSPLHF. The CDR3, as DNA: TGTGCCAGCAGCCAAGAACAGGACAGGGGGCCGGGTTCACCCCTCCACTTT.